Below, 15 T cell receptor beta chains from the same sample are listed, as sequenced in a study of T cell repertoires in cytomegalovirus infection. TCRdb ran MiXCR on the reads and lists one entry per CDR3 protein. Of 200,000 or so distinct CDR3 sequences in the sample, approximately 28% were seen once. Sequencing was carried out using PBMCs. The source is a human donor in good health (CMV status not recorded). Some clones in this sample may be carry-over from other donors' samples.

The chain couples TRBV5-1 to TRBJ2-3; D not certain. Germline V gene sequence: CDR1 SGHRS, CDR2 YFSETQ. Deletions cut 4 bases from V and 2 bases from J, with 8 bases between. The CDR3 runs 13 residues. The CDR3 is CASSALNTDTQYF. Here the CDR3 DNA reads TGCGCCAGCAGCGCCCTAAACACAGATACGCAGTATTTT.

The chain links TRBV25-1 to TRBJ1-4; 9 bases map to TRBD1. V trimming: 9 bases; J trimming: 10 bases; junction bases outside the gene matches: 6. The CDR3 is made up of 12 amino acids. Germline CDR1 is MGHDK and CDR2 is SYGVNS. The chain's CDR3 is CASGQGPGKLFF. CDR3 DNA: TGTGCCAGTGGACAGGGGCCAGGAAAACTGTTTTTT.

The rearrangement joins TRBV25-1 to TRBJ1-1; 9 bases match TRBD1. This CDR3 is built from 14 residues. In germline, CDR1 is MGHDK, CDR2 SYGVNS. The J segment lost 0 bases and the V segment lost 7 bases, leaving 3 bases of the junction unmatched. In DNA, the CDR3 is TGTGCCAGCAACAGGGGGCCCATGAACACTGAAGCTTTCTTT. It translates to CASNRGPMNTEAFF.

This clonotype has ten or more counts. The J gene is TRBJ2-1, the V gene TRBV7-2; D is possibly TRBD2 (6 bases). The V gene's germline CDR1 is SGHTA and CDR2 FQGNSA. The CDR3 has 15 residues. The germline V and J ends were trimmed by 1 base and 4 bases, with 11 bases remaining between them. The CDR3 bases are TGTGCCAGCAGCTTAGAAGGACTACCTTACAATGAGCAGTTCTTC. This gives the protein CASSLEGLPYNEQFF.

The CDR3 DNA sequence: TGTGCCACCACGAGCGGCTTCACAGATACGCAGTATTTT. Residues: CATTSGFTDTQYF. The J gene is TRBJ2-3, the V gene TRBV2, with D perhaps TRBD2 (5 bases). The CDR3 spans 13 residues. Deletions cut 10 bases from V and 2 bases from J, with 13 bases between. Per germline, CDR1 SNHLY and CDR2 FYNNEI.

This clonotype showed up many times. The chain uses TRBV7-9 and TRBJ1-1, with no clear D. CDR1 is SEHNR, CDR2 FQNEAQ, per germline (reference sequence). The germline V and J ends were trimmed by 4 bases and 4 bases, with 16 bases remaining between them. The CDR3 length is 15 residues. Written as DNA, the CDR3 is TGTGCCAGCAGCTCGGGATATGAAAAGTCCACTGAAGCTTTCTTT. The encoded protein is CASSSGYEKSTEAFF. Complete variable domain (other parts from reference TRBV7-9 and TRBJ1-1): DTGVSQNPRHKITKRGQNVTFRCDPISEHNRLYWYRQTLGQGPEFLTYFQNEAQLEKSRLLSDRFSAERPKGSFSTLEIQRTEQGDSAMYLCASSSGYEKSTEAFFGQGTRLTVV.

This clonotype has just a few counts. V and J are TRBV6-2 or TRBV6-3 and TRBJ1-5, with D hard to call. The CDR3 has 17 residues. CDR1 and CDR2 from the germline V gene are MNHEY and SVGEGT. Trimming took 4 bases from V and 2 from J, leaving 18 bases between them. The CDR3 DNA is TGTGCCAGCAGTTCCCTGCCGGGGAGTGGTCGCAATCAGCCCCAGCATTTT. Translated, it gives CASSSLPGSGRNQPQHF.

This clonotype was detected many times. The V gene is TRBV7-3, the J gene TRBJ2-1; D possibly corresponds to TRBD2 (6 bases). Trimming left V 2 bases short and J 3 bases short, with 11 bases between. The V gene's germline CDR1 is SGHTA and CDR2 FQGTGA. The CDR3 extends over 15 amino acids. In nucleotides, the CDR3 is TGTGCCAGCAGCTTAGACGGGGGAGGCTACAATGAGCAGTTCTTC. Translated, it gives CASSLDGGGYNEQFF.

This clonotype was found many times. CDR3 sequence (DNA): TGTGCCAGCAGCTCCGTGGGGGTTTCCTACAATGAGCAGTTCTTC. Its protein is CASSSVGVSYNEQFF. The V and J genes are TRBV7-3 and TRBJ2-1, with D perhaps given as TRBD1 or TRBD2 (5 bases each). Germline V gene data show CDR1 as SGHTA and CDR2 as FQGTGA. The CDR3 contains 15 residues. Trimming shortened V by 4 bases and J by 1 base, and 11 bases separated the two germline ends.

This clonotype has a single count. CDR3 nucleotides: TGTGCCAGCACTTACGCAAGTCCAGAGACCCAGTACTTC. It codes for CASTYASPETQYF. The V and J genes are TRBV6-1 and TRBJ2-5; D gene uncertain. Germline loops: CDR1 MNHNS, CDR2 SASEGT. V gave up 7 bases and J gave up 4 bases, with 13 bases separating them. This CDR3 contains 13 residues.

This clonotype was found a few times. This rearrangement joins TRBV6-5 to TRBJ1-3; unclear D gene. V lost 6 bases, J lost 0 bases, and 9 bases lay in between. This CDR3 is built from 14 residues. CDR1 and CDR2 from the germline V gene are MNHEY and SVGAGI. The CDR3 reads CASSSKTSGNTIYF. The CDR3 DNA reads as TGTGCCAGCAGCTCCAAAACCTCTGGAAACACCATATATTTT.

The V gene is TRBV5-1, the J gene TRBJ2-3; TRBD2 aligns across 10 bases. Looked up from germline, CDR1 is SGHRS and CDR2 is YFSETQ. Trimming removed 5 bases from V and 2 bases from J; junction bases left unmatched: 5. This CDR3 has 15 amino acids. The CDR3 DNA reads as TGCGCCAGCAGAACTGGACTAGCGGACACAGATACGCAGTATTTT. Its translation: CASRTGLADTDTQYF. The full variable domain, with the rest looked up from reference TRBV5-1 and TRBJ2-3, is KAGVTQTPRYLIKTRGQQVTLSCSPISGHRSVSWYQQTPGQGLQFLFEYFSETQRNKGNFPGRFSGRQFSNSRSEMNVSTLELGDSALYLCASRTGLADTDTQYFGPGTRLTVL.

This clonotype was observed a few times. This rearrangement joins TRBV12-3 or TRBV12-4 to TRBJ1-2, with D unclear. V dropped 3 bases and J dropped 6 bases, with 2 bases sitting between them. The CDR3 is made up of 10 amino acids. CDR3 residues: CASSFNGYTF. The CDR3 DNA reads TGTGCCAGCAGTTTCAATGGCTACACCTTC.

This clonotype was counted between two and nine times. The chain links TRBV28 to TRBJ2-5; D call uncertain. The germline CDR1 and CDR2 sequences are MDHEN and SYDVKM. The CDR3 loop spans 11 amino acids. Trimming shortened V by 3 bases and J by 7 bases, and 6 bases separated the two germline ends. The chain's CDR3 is CASSLDGTQYF. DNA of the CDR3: TGTGCCAGCAGTTTGGACGGGACCCAGTACTTC.

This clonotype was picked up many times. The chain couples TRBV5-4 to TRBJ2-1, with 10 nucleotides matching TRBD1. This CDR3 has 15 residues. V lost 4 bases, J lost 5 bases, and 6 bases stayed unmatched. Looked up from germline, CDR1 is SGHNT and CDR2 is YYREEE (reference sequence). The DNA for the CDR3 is TGTGCCAGCAGCGCTGGGACAGGGGACCACAATGAGCAGTTCTTC. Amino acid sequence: CASSAGTGDHNEQFF.